This T cell receptor beta chain was documented in a study of tumor-infiltrating lymphocytes in primary liver carcinoma. In the study overall: Lesions, classed as T1-T3 N0M0, spanned roughly 4 to 10 cm across.

With a constant-region primer, TCR beta cDNA was made from around 530 ng of total RNA. What produced the TCR beta libraries was three nested multiplex PCR rounds using slightly modified ARM-PCR. The first two PCR rounds used TRBV1-TRBV30 primers with a Cbeta primer, approximately 9 cycles each. Using its own MiXCR run on the multiplex PCR reads, TCRdb lists one record per CDR3 protein. The table shows 300,000 to 400,000 distinct CDR3 sequences, with about 62% occurring only once. Alongside blood RNA obtained from unsorted whole blood, germline DNA was also extracted. This CDR3 region has 15 residues. Germline loops: CDR1 SGHAT, CDR2 FQDESV (reference sequence). In the case of this clonotype: A junction end diverges from the germline sequence, so it may reflect a read error.

The TCR comes from a man aged 40-55 years with primary liver carcinoma and hepatitis B virus infection. The sample was peripheral blood. This chain joins TRBV11-1 and TRBJ2-3, with a weak D call TRBD2 (5 bases). The CDR3 bases are TGTGCCAGCAGCCCGGGGAAGGGTATAGGAGATACGCAATATTTT. Amino acid sequence: CASSPGKGIGDTQYF.